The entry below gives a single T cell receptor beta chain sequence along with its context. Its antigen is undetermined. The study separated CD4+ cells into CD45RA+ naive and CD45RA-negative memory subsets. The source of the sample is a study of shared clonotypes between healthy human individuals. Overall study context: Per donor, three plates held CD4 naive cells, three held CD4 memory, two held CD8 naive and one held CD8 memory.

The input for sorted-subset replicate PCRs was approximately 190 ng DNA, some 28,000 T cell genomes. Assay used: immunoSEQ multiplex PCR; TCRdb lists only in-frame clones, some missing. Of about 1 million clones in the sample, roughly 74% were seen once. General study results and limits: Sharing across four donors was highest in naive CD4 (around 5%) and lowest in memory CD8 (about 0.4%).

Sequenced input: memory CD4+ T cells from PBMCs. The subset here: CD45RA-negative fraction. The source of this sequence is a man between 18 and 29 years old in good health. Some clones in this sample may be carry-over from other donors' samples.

CDR3 DNA sequence: TGTGCCAGCAGCTACGGGACAGGGGACTATGGCTACACCTTC. Protein: CASSYGTGDYGYTF. The genes are TRBV7-9 and TRBJ1-2; 10 nucleotides agree with TRBD1. Germline CDR1 SEHNR, CDR2 FQNEAQ (reference sequence). The CDR3 sequence is 14 residues long. The V and J ends lost 4 bases and 3 bases, in that order; junction bases with no gene match: 2.